This TCR beta chain was recovered during a study of blood T cell repertoires in COVID-19. Trimming at V came to 7 bases and at J to 5 bases, leaving 8 bases not matched to a gene. The CDR3 consists of 14 residues. Germline loops: CDR1 MNHEY, CDR2 SVGAGI. Assay used: immunoSEQ multiplex PCR; TCRdb lists only in-frame clones, some missing. This table holds about 350,000 clones, almost 90% found once. Sequencing was carried out using PBMCs or T cells enriched from blood (not recorded which). The chain is built from TRBV6-5 and TRBJ2-7; 10 bases are a match to TRBD2. The clonotype originates from a woman aged 25 to 39 who had been exposed to COVID-19. The chain's CDR3 is CASTRVAGGHEQYF. The CDR3 DNA reads as TGTGCCAGCACGAGGGTAGCGGGAGGTCACGAGCAGTACTTC.